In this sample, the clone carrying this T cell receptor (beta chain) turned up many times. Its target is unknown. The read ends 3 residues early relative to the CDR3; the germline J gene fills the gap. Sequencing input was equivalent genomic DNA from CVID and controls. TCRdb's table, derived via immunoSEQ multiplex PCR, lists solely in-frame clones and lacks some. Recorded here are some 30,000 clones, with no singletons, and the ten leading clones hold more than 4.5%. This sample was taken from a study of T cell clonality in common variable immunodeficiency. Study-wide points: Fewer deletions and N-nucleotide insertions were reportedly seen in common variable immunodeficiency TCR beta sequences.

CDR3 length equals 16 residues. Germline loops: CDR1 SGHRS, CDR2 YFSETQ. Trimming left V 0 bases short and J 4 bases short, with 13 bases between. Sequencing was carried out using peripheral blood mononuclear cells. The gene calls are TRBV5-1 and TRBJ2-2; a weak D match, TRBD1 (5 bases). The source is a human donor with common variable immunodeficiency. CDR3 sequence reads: CASSLAPTARTGELFF. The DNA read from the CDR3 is TGCGCCAGCAGCTTGGCCCCGACAGCACGCACCGGGGAG.